A single sample is the source of the 13 T cell receptor beta chains below, sequenced in a study of breast tumors, draining lymph nodes, adjacent tissues. TCRdb re-analysed the multiplex PCR reads in MiXCR, keeping a single row per CDR3 protein. The data show 200,000 or so distinct CDR3 sequences, roughly 31% seen once. Axillary draining lymph nodes of breast cancer patients supplied the node samples. Sequencing was done on a sample of axillary lymph node tissue. The receptors here all came from a female donor with breast cancer. Some clones in this sample may be carry-over from other donors' samples.

Note on this clonotype: As the CDR3 is not closed by the conserved phenylalanine or tryptophan, this likely results from a read error. The rearrangement links TRBV19 to TRBJ1-2, with a tentative D call TRBD1 (6 bases). Trimming cost V 3 bases and J 10 bases, with 12 bases left between them. Germline values: CDR1 LNHDA, CDR2 SQIVND (reference sequence). This CDR3 spans 12 amino acids. The DNA for the CDR3 is TGTGCCAGTAGTATCGGGACAATAGACTACACCTCC. Its protein is CASSIGTIDYTS.

Notes on this clonotype: The final CDR3 position lacks the conserved phenylalanine or tryptophan, pointing to a likely read error. The chain has TRBV5-1 and TRBJ2-7; 8 bases are a match to TRBD1. The CDR3 is made up of 14 amino acids. CDR1 is SGHRS, CDR2 YFSETQ, per germline. Unmatched junction bases numbered 5, after V lost 4 bases and J lost 2 bases. The CDR3 loop reads CASSTGQGPYEQYL. CDR3 nucleotides: TGCGCCAGCAGCACAGGACAGGGACCCTACGAGCAGTACCTC.

There are many counts of this clonotype. This chain joins TRBV20-1 and TRBJ2-1, with D hard to call. CDR3 size: 13 residues. The ends were cut back, 3 bases at V and 10 bases at J, with 16 bases in the middle. CDR1 and CDR2 from the germline V gene are DFQATT and SNEGSKA (reference sequence). The CDR3 sequence: CSASLTGSGEQFF. The CDR3, as DNA: TGCAGTGCTAGCCTTACTGGGTCGGGCGAGCAGTTCTTC.

This clonotype was picked up many times. The chain uses TRBV4-1 and TRBJ2-5; 9 bases are shared with TRBD1. Germline CDR1 reads MGHRA; CDR2 reads YSYEKL. The CDR3 loop spans 16 amino acids. J was trimmed by 1 base and V by 0 bases; bases with no gene match: 3. The CDR3 DNA reads as TGCGCCAGCAGCCAAGATGGGACAGGGCCCCAAGAGACCCAGTACTTC. This gives the protein CASSQDGTGPQETQYF.

There are many counts of this clonotype. V is TRBV5-4 and J is TRBJ2-1, with 8 bases aligning to TRBD2. The CDR3 sequence is 15 residues long. Trimming took 0 bases from V and 5 from J; bases not matched to a gene: 4. The germline V gene encodes CDR1 SGHNT and CDR2 YYREEE (reference sequence). The CDR3 reads CASSLVRGGDNEQFF. CDR3 sequence (DNA): TGTGCCAGCAGCTTGGTTCGGGGGGGTGACAATGAGCAGTTCTTC.

This clonotype has ten or more counts. V usage is TRBV30 and J usage is TRBJ2-3; perhaps TRBD2 as D (7 bases). This CDR3 is 14 amino acids long. Trimming cost V 7 bases and J 1 base, with 15 bases left between them. CDR1 and CDR2 from the germline V gene are GTSNPN and SVGIG (reference sequence). The CDR3 here is CASKREGGTDTQYF. The CDR3 DNA sequence: TGTGCCTCCAAAAGGGAGGGGGGCACAGATACGCAGTATTTT.

This clonotype was detected ten times or more. The chain carries TRBV24-1 and TRBJ2-7; 7 bases are shared with TRBD1. Unmatched junction bases numbered 4, after V lost 2 bases and J lost 1 base. The CDR3 sequence is 15 residues long. Germline CDR1 reads KGHDR; CDR2 reads SFDVKD. The CDR3 sequence: CATSDSRTGSYEQYF. CDR3 DNA sequence: TGTGCCACCAGTGATTCCCGGACAGGATCCTACGAGCAGTACTTC.

This clonotype was counted only a few times. A junction end diverges from the germline sequence, so it may reflect a read error. This chain connects TRBV3-1 to TRBJ2-3; 8 bases agree with TRBD2. The length of the CDR3 is 13 residues. Germline loops: CDR1 LGHDT, CDR2 YNNKEL (reference sequence). The CDR3 region is CASSRGGEDTQYF. CDR3 DNA: TGCGCCAGCAGCCGGGGGGGGGAAGATACGCAGTATTTT.

About this clonotype: Germline and junction disagree at one end, which may indicate a read error. The gene calls are TRBV7-7 and TRBJ1-4; 9 bases match TRBD1. The CDR3 sequence is 13 residues long. In germline, CDR1 is SSHAT, CDR2 FNYEAQ (reference sequence). CDR3 sequence reads: CASSIGTGEKLFF. The CDR3 nucleotides are TGTGCTAGCAGCATAGGGACAGGGGAAAAACTGTTTTTT. Variable domain in full (rest from reference TRBV7-7 and TRBJ1-4): GAGVSQSPRYKVTKRGQDVTLRCDPISSHATLYWYQQALGQGPEFLTYFNYEAQPDKSGLPSDRFSAERPEGSISTLTIQRTEQRDSAMYRCASSIGTGEKLFFGSGTQLSVL.

There are many counts of this clonotype. The chain carries TRBV20-1 and TRBJ2-7; 14 nucleotides line up with TRBD2. Trimming cost V 2 bases and J 5 bases; bases outside gene matches: 5. This CDR3 comprises 15 residues. Germline assignment: CDR1 DFQATT and CDR2 SNEGSKA (reference sequence). As DNA, the CDR3 is TGCAGTGCTAGAAAGGGACTAGCGGGAGACCACGAGCAGTACTTC. Its translation: CSARKGLAGDHEQYF.

Many counts were recorded for this clonotype. The rearrangement uses TRBV7-9 and TRBJ2-7, with 13 bases lining up with TRBD2. Unmatched junction bases numbered 5, after V lost 4 bases and J lost 5 bases. Germline lookup yields CDR1 SEHNR and CDR2 FQNEAQ (reference sequence). There are 15 residues in the CDR3. The CDR3 is CASSSGTSGTHEQYF. The DNA for the CDR3 is TGTGCCAGCAGCTCAGGGACTAGCGGGACTCACGAGCAGTACTTC.

This clonotype was seen at least ten times. The gene calls are TRBV2 and TRBJ2-1; 9 nucleotides align to TRBD2. Germline V gene data show CDR1 as SNHLY and CDR2 as FYNNEI. V gave up 6 bases and J gave up 2 bases; unmatched junction bases: 11. This CDR3 region has 17 residues. The CDR3 loop reads CASRGLGAGGTYNEQFF. DNA for the CDR3: TGTGCCAGCAGAGGTTTAGGAGCGGGAGGAACCTACAATGAGCAGTTCTTC.

The J gene is TRBJ1-4, the V gene TRBV30; possibly TRBD1 for D (6 bases). This CDR3 comprises 15 residues. The germline V and J ends were trimmed by 1 base and 6 bases, with 15 bases remaining between them. Germline values: CDR1 GTSNPN, CDR2 SVGIG (reference sequence). Here the CDR3 reads CAWSALKGGYEKLFF. CDR3 DNA: TGTGCCTGGAGTGCCCTTAAAGGGGGGTATGAAAAACTGTTTTTT. Full variable domain (rest looked up from reference TRBV30 and TRBJ1-4): SQTIHQWPATLVQPVGSPLSLECTVEGTSNPNLYWYRQAAGRGLQLLFYSVGIGQISSEVPQNLSASRPQDRQFILSSKKLLLSDSGFYLCAWSALKGGYEKLFFGSGTQLSVL.